Below, one T cell receptor (beta chain) is given with its context. Its matching antigen is unknown. This entry belongs to a study of identical twins. Study-wide points: Memory repertoires showed no such pattern, whereas abundant cord blood beta clonotypes carried fewer insertions.

The ends were cut back, 2 bases at V and 3 bases at J, with 5 bases in the middle. The germline V gene has CDR1 GTSNPN and CDR2 SVGIG (reference sequence). This CDR3 comprises 11 residues. Via MiXCR, TCRdb re-called the 5' RACE reads, giving one row per CDR3 protein. The sample lists about 720,000 distinct CDR3 sequences, roughly 20% occurring once. The same data also contributed to another study, on T cells expressing NK-cell markers.

This chain uses TRBV30 with TRBJ2-7, with D unresolved. The source is a woman in her late teens or twenties in good health. Material for sequencing was PBMCs. The chain's CDR3 is CAWSPNYEQYF. In nucleotides, the CDR3 is TGTGCCTGGAGTCCTAACTACGAGCAGTACTTC.